This T cell receptor beta chain originates from a study of identical twins. CDR3 length: 15 amino acids. Germline V gene data show CDR1 as SGHRS and CDR2 as YFSETQ. The V gene lost 4 bases and the J gene lost 4 bases, with 17 bases spanning the gap. TCRdb reprocessed the 5' RACE reads with MiXCR, giving one entry per CDR3 protein. The repertoire holds about 470,000 distinct CDR3 sequences, approximately 24% seen once, with over 2.5% in the top ten. In addition, the sample was reused for a study of T cells expressing NK-cell markers. That paper states: Of the CD8+ T cell pool in more than 5 donors, roughly 1.0-8% was accounted for by dominant NKG2C+ clonotypes.

The origin of this receptor is a woman between 18 and 29 years old in good health. The genes are TRBV5-1 and TRBJ1-1; maybe TRBD1 (5 bases). The sequenced sample consisted of CD4+ T cells sorted from blood. CDR3: CASSVRDGKSTEAFF. In DNA form, the CDR3 reads TGCGCCAGCAGCGTAAGGGACGGAAAAAGCACTGAAGCTTTCTTT. The variable domain in full, completed from reference TRBV5-1 and TRBJ1-1, reads KAGVTQTPRYLIKTRGQQVTLSCSPISGHRSVSWYQQTPGQGLQFLFEYFSETQRNKGNFPGRFSGRQFSNSRSEMNVSTLELGDSALYLCASSVRDGKSTEAFFGQGTRLTVV.